The 13 T cell receptor beta chains below all came from one sample that was sequenced in a study of graft-versus-host responses after intestinal transplantation. These TCRs are of unknown antigen specificity. Sequencing was performed with immunoSEQ multiplex PCR; in TCRdb, only in-frame clones are kept and a portion is missing. Of roughly 81,000 clones listed, approximately 80% were seen once; the top ten hold roughly 0.83%. The source was unstimulated CD4+ T cells sorted from spleen or lymph node cells, collected before intestinal transplant. These receptors all come from a human donor who received an intestinal transplant.

CDR3 sequence: CASRTSGGVQETQYF. The CDR3 bases are TGTGCCAGCCGGACTAGCGGGGGGGTCCAAGAGACCCAGTACTTC. The V call is TRBV13, the J call TRBJ2-5; 15 positions match TRBD2. The CDR3 loop spans 15 amino acids. The V and J ends lost 8 bases and 1 base, in that order; junction bases with no gene match: 2. Germline V gene data show CDR1 as PRHDT and CDR2 as FYEKMQ (reference sequence). Looking up the rest from reference TRBV13 and TRBJ2-5 gives the full variable domain: AAGVIQSPRHLIKEKRETATLKCYPIPRHDTVYWYQQGPGQDPQFLISFYEKMQSDKGSIPDRFSAQQFSDYHSELNMSSLELGDSALYFCASRTSGGVQETQYFGPGTRLLVL.

The CDR3 DNA follows: TGCGCCAGCAGCGTACAGGGTGCAACTAATGAAAAACTGTTTTTT. Protein: CASSVQGATNEKLFF. The chain is built from TRBV5-1 and TRBJ1-4; weak D call: TRBD1 (6 bases). The CDR3 has 15 residues. CDR1 is SGHRS and CDR2 is YFSETQ in the germline V gene. V lost 4 bases and J 0 bases, leaving 10 bases between the germline ends.

This chain links TRBV6-6 with TRBJ2-3; D gene uncertain. This CDR3 comprises 12 residues. The V end lost 0 bases, the J end lost 9 bases, and 7 bases lay between the germline ends. CDR1 and CDR2 (germline): MNHNY, SVGAGI (reference sequence). In nucleotides, the CDR3 is TGTGCCAGCAGTTACTCTAGCTACACGCAGTATTTT. Protein product: CASSYSSYTQYF.

In DNA form, the CDR3 reads TGTGCCAGCAGCTGGGGACAGGAGAACACCGGGGAGCTGTTTTTT. Its protein product is CASSWGQENTGELFF. This chain joins TRBV5-6 and TRBJ2-2, with TRBD1 matching over 8 bases. The trim removed 3 bases at V and 1 base at J, leaving 2 bases unmatched. CDR3 length equals 15 residues. Germline loops: CDR1 SGHDT, CDR2 YYEEEE.

This clone was observed a few times. The V gene is TRBV19, the J gene TRBJ1-2; D remains ambiguous. This CDR3 is built from 12 residues. Germline loops: CDR1 LNHDA, CDR2 SQIVND (reference sequence). Trimming stripped 2 bases from V and 3 bases from J, with 4 bases between. The CDR3 nucleotides read TGTGCCAGTAGTATACAGGACTATGGCTACACCTTC. Translating gives CASSIQDYGYTF.

The CDR3 DNA sequence: TGTGCCAGCAGCCCCCCAAGGACAGGGGTAAGCAATCAGCCCCAGCATTTT. Its translation is CASSPPRTGVSNQPQHF. V usage is TRBV28 and J usage is TRBJ1-5, with 9 bases fitting TRBD1. Germline lookup yields CDR1 MDHEN and CDR2 SYDVKM. V was clipped by 6 bases and J by 1 base; unmatched bases: 10. This CDR3 comprises 17 residues.

This clone was detected only once. The chain carries TRBV7-9 and TRBJ2-3; 10 nucleotides align to TRBD2. The CDR3 runs 15 residues. The trim removed 9 bases at V and 5 bases at J, leaving 11 bases unmatched. The germline CDR1 and CDR2 sequences are SEHNR and FQNEAQ (reference sequence). The CDR3: CASNPAGGPRDTQYF. The CDR3 coding sequence is TGTGCCAGTAACCCAGCGGGGGGGCCTAGAGATACGCAGTATTTT. The full variable domain, in which reference TRBV7-9 and TRBJ2-3 provide the parts outside the CDR3, is DTGVSQNPRHKITKRGQNVTFRCDPISEHNRLYWYRQTLGQGPEFLTYFQNEAQLEKSRLLSDRFSAERPKGSFSTLEIQRTEQGDSAMYLCASNPAGGPRDTQYFGPGTRLTVL.

CDR3 nucleotides: TGTGCCAGCAGCGCGATGACAGACCTCAGGCCCCAGCATTTT. Translation: CASSAMTDLRPQHF. The rearrangement links TRBV5-6 to TRBJ1-5, with D tentatively TRBD1 (5 bases). The CDR3 spans 14 residues. Trimming removed 4 bases from V and 9 bases from J, with 17 bases in between. Per the germline V gene, CDR1 is SGHDT and CDR2 is YYEEEE.

V and J are TRBV19 and TRBJ2-7; D possibly corresponds to TRBD1 (5 bases). The CDR3 is 15 residues long. V was pared by 2 bases and J by 0 bases, with 11 bases between. The germline CDR1 and CDR2 sequences are LNHDA and SQIVND (reference sequence). Here the CDR3 DNA reads TGTGCCAGTAGTATACCAGGGAAAAGCTCCTACGAGCAGTACTTC. Translation gives CASSIPGKSSYEQYF.

The chain recombines TRBV18 with TRBJ1-2; D call uncertain. Between the trimmed V and J ends, which lost 3 bases and 8 bases, there was a span of 13 bases. The CDR3 runs to 13 residues. Germline-derived CDR1 and CDR2 are KGHSH and LQKENI. The CDR3 region has the DNA TGTGCCAGCTCACCTACTCAAGAAAAGGGCTACACCTTC. Translation gives CASSPTQEKGYTF.

The rearrangement links TRBV7-6 to TRBJ2-1; no clear D gene. CDR3 size: 15 residues. Trimming took 0 bases from V and 1 from J, leaving 7 bases between them. Germline values: CDR1 SGHVS, CDR2 FNYEAQ. CDR3 residues: CASSLAAESYNEQFF. CDR3 nucleotides: TGTGCCAGCAGCTTAGCGGCGGAGTCCTACAATGAGCAGTTCTTC.

V is TRBV27 and J is TRBJ2-7; 11 bases are a match to TRBD1. The V gene end was trimmed by 5 bases and the J gene end by 0 bases; junction bases not matched to a gene: 6. The CDR3 totals 16 residues. Germline V gene data show CDR1 as MNHEY and CDR2 as SMNVEV (reference sequence). The CDR3: CASSRWGTGGSYEQYF. CDR3 coding DNA: TGTGCCAGCAGTCGATGGGGGACAGGGGGCTCCTACGAGCAGTACTTC.

The rearrangement joins TRBV28 to TRBJ1-4; D gene ambiguous. The CDR3 length is 13 residues. Trimming shortened V by 7 bases and J by 4 bases, and 10 bases separated the two germline ends. Per the germline V gene, CDR1 is MDHEN and CDR2 is SYDVKM. This CDR3 reads CASTRSHNEKLFF. The CDR3 nucleotides are TGTGCCAGCACGCGGAGTCATAATGAAAAACTGTTTTTT.